A selection of T cell receptor beta chains follows, all from one sample in a study of cytomegalovirus exposure and HLA in healthy donors. TCRdb keeps only in-frame clones here, not all; method: immunoSEQ multiplex PCR. The table shows about 200,000 clones, with about 70% occurring only once. Sequenced input: PBMCs. Source of these receptors: a young woman in good health and CMV-seronegative. Both conserved end residues are part of each CDR3. A D gene is named only where the DNA matches it firmly. Some rows have no size entry. The others give once, few or many, or a class for an expanded clone.

J gene | V gene | D gene | clone size | CDR3 protein
TRBJ2-3 | TRBV6-1 | - | few | CASSTREAYTDTQYF
TRBJ2-7 | TRBV21-1 | - | - | CASSSTTRDREDHEQYF
TRBJ1-2 | TRBV19 | TRBD1 | - | CASSIDFRTGGYGYTF
TRBJ2-7 | TRBV7-2 | TRBD1 | - | CASSLGGTGPYEQYF
TRBJ2-7 | TRBV5-1 | - | - | CASSLQGAEQYF
TRBJ1-2 | TRBV25-1 | - | - | CASSDVTSGYTF
TRBJ1-2 | TRBV29-1 | TRBD1 | - | CSVEDHWTGVSYGYTF
TRBJ2-1 | TRBV7-6 | TRBD1 | - | CASSHIQGRTYNEQFF
TRBJ2-2 | TRBV7-2 | - | - | CASSLERVSGSTGELFF
TRBJ1-1 | TRBV6-1 | TRBD1 | - | CASSLRQGTNAFF
TRBJ2-6 | TRBV7-9 | TRBD1 | - | CASSSYPGQGKAGANVLTF
TRBJ2-1 | TRBV27 | - | - | CASSHQRNNEQFF
TRBJ1-6 | TRBV7-9 | - | - | CASISSPLRTVDNSPLHF
TRBJ2-5 | TRBV9 | - | - | CASSVDGGPPAETQYF
TRBJ2-3 | TRBV7-9 | - | - | CASSPVLDTQYF
TRBJ1-6 | TRBV30 | - | - | CAWRGPGTSSPLHF
TRBJ2-1 | TRBV7-3 | TRBD2 | - | CASSLNPSGRESYNEQFF
TRBJ1-5 | TRBV19 | TRBD1 | - | CASCDRGDQPQHF
TRBJ1-4 | TRBV19 | TRBD1 | - | CASSFGQGGQGEKLFF
TRBJ1-2 | TRBV2 | - | - | CASSWGDGYTF
- | TRBV7-9 | - | - | CASSPPAGGQDTYEQYF
- | TRBV5-1 | - | once | CASSLGQRGYEQYF
TRBJ1-4 | TRBV28 | - | - | CASSFLARTVEDEKLFF
TRBJ2-7 | TRBV18 | TRBD1 | - | CASSPSGQEEQYF
TRBJ1-2 | TRBV6-6 | TRBD1 | - | CASSSTGEYGYTF
TRBJ2-3 | TRBV19 | TRBD2 | - | CATLAGVADTQYF
TRBJ2-7 | TRBV7-8 | - | once | CASSLEGGSSYEQYF
TRBJ1-4 | TRBV7-6 | - | - | CASSRQAGEKLFF
TRBJ1-5 | TRBV5-6 | - | - | CASSLGAGVYQPQHF
TRBJ2-1 | TRBV10-3 | TRBD1 | - | CAISDGTGDYNEQFF
TRBJ2-7 | TRBV11-2 | TRBD2 | - | CASSLFPAGVYEQYF
TRBJ1-1 | TRBV25-1 | - | - | CASSDPQRADTEAFF
TRBJ2-2 | TRBV7-2 | - | - | CASSLAGVNTGELFF
TRBJ1-1 | TRBV6-5 | TRBD1 | few | CAIQTGENTEAFF
TRBJ2-5 | TRBV6-5 | - | - | CASSGEGIRETQYF
TRBJ2-7 | TRBV5-6 | TRBD1 | - | CASSLALGQGASYEQYF
TRBJ2-7 | TRBV5-4 | TRBD2 | - | CASSWGTSTYEQYF
TRBJ1-2 | TRBV7-8 | TRBD1 | - | CASSLPRTGGNYGYTF
TRBJ2-1 | TRBV2 | - | - | CASSGIADNEQFF
TRBJ2-7 | TRBV30 | - | few | CAWSGTHNSYEQYF
TRBJ2-7 | TRBV7-6 | TRBD1 | - | CASSLRYRDSSYEQYF
TRBJ2-7 | TRBV27 | - | - | CASSFVGAPYEQYF
TRBJ1-1 | TRBV7-9 | - | - | CASSLGLQHMEAFF
TRBJ2-1 | TRBV6-1 | TRBD1 | - | CASSEQGTANEQFF
TRBJ2-6 | TRBV27 | - | - | CASSFGPGSGANVLTF
TRBJ2-1 | TRBV4-1 | TRBD2 | - | CASSQVRAGGAYNEQFF
TRBJ2-1 | TRBV15 | - | - | CATSRDHSGSSYNEQFF
TRBJ1-6 | TRBV27 | - | - | CASSLSPGSPLHF
TRBJ2-2 | TRBV15 | TRBD1 | - | CATSRDPGQSNTGELFF
TRBJ2-7 | TRBV2 | TRBD2 | - | CASRGGLVSYEQYF
TRBJ2-5 | TRBV4-3 | TRBD2 | - | CASSQVESSGYQETQYF
TRBJ2-7 | TRBV28 | TRBD1 | few | CASRRQGAFMSEQYF
TRBJ2-7 | TRBV5-1 | - | - | CASSSATQTGEQYF
TRBJ1-4 | TRBV25-1 | TRBD1 | - | CASSEYWDRANEKLFF
- | TRBV5-1 | TRBD1 | once | CASSWGQSGYEQYF
TRBJ2-7 | TRBV7-8 | TRBD2 | - | CASSFLSGGRASSSYEQYF
TRBJ1-5 | TRBV7-2 | - | - | CASGRQNNQPQHF
TRBJ1-3 | TRBV5-8 | - | - | CASSLVRGIGNTIYF
TRBJ2-7 | TRBV4-2 | - | - | CASSQPQPQFFYEQYF
TRBJ1-1 | TRBV15 | TRBD1 | once | CATSRETGGRATEAFF